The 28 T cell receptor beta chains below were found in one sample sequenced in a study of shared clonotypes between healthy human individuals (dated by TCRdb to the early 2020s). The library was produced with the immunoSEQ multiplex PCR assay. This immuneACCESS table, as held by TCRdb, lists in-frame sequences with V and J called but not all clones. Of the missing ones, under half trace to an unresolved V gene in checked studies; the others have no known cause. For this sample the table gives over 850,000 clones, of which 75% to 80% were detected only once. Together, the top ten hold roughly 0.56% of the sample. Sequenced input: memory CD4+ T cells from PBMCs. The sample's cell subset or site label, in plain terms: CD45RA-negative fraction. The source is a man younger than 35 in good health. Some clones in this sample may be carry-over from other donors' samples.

The CDR3 sequence: CASIRTGTSGSGELFF. CDR3 in DNA: TGTGCCAGCATCCGAACCGGGACTAGCGGGAGCGGGGAGCTGTTTTTT. V gene TRBV5-5 combines with J gene TRBJ2-2; the match to TRBD2 covers 14 bases. With V trimmed by 6 bases and J by 7 bases, 8 bases remained unmatched. The V gene's germline CDR1 is SGHKS and CDR2 YYEKEE (reference sequence). CDR3 length: 16 residues.

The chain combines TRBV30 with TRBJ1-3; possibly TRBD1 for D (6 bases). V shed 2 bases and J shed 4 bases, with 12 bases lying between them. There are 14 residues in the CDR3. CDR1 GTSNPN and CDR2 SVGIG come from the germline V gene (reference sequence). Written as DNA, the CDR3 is TGTGCCTGGAGTACAGGGCTATCCGGAAACACCATATATTTT. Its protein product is CAWSTGLSGNTIYF.

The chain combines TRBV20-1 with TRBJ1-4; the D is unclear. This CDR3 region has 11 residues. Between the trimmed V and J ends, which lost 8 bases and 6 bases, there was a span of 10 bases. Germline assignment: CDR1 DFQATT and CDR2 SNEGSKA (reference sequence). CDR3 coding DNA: TGCAGTTTCTCTAACTATGAAAAACTGTTTTTT. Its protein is CSFSNYEKLFF.

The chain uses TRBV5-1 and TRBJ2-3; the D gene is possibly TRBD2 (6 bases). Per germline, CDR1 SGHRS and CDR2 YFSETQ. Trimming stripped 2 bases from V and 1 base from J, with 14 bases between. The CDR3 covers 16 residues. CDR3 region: CASSFLSGYGTDTQYF. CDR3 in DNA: TGCGCCAGCAGCTTCCTAAGCGGGTACGGCACAGATACGCAGTATTTT.

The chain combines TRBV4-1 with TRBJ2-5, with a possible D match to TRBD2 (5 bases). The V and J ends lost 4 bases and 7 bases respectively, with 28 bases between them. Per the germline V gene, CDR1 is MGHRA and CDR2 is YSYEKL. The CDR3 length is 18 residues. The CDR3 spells CASSPLPDGNPSRATQYF. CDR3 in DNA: TGCGCCAGCAGCCCCCTCCCGGACGGGAACCCCTCAAGAGCGACCCAGTACTTC.

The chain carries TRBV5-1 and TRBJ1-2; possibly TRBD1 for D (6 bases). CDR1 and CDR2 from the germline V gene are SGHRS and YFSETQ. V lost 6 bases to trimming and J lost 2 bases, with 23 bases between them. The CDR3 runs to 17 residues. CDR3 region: CASMEVDTGSINYGYTF. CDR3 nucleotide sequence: TGCGCCAGCATGGAGGTCGACACAGGGTCGATCAACTATGGCTACACCTTC.

The CDR3 region has the DNA TGTGCCACCAGCAGAGATCGGGGCCCCAACGAGCAGTACTTC. Its protein is CATSRDRGPNEQYF. The J gene is TRBJ2-7, the V gene TRBV15; D possibly uses TRBD1 or TRBD2 (5 bases each). The CDR3 is 14 amino acids. Germline CDR1 reads LNHNV; CDR2 reads YYDKDF (reference sequence). Between the trimmed V and J ends, which lost 0 bases and 5 bases, there was a span of 11 bases.

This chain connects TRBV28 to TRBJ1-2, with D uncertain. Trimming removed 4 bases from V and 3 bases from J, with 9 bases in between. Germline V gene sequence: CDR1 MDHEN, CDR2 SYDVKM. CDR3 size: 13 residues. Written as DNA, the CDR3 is TGTGCCAGCAGTTCTACAGTCTACTATGGCTACACCTTC. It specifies CASSSTVYYGYTF.

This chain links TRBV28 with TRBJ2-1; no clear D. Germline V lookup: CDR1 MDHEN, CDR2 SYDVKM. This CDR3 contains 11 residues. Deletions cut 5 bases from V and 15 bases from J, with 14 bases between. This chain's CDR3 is CASSLGTGPFF. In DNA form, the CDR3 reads TGTGCCAGCAGTCTTGGAACGGGTCCGTTCTTC.

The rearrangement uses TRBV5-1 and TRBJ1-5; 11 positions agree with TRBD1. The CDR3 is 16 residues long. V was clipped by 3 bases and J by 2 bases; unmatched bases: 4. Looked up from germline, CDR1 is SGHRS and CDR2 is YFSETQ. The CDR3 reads CASSWDRGKGNQPQHF. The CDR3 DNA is TGCGCCAGCAGCTGGGACAGGGGGAAGGGCAATCAGCCCCAGCATTTT. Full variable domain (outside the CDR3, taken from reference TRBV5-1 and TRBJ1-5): KAGVTQTPRYLIKTRGQQVTLSCSPISGHRSVSWYQQTPGQGLQFLFEYFSETQRNKGNFPGRFSGRQFSNSRSEMNVSTLELGDSALYLCASSWDRGKGNQPQHFGDGTRLSIL.

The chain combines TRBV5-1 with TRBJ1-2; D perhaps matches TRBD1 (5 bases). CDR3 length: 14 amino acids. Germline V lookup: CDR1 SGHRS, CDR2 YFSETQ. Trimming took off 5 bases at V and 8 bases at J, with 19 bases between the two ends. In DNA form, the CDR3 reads TGCGCCAGCAGGAGGGAGCCGATAGGGGAAGGCTACACCTTC. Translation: CASRREPIGEGYTF.

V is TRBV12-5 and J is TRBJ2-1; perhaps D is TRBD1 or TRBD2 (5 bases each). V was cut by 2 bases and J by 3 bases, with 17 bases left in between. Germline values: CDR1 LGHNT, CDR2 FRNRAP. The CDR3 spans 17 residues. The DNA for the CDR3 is TGTGCTAGTGGTTTGAACCAAAACCGGGACCTCTACAATGAGCAGTTCTTC. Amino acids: CASGLNQNRDLYNEQFF.

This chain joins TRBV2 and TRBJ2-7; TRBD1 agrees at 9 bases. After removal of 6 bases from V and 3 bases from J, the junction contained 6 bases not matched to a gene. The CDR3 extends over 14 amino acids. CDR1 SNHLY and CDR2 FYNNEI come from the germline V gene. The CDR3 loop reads CASRLPGQGYEQYF. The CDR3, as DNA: TGTGCCAGCAGGCTCCCGGGACAGGGCTACGAGCAGTACTTC.

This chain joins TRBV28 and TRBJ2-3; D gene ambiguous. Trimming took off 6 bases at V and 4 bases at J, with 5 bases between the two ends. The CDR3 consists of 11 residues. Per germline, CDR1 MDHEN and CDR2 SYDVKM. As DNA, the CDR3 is TGTGCCAGCAGGACGGCAGATACGCAGTATTTT. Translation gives CASRTADTQYF. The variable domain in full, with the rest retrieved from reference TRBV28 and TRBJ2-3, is DVKVTQSSRYLVKRTGEKVFLECVQDMDHENMFWYRQDPGLGLRLIYFSYDVKMKEKGDIPEGYSVSREKKERFSLILESASTNQTSMYLCASRTADTQYFGPGTRLTVL.

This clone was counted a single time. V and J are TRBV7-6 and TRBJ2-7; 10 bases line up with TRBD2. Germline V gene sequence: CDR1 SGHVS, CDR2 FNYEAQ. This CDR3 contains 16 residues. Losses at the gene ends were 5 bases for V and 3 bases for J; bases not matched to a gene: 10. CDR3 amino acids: CASSPGTSARDYEQYF. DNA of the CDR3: TGTGCCAGCAGCCCCGGGACTAGCGCGAGGGACTACGAGCAGTACTTC.

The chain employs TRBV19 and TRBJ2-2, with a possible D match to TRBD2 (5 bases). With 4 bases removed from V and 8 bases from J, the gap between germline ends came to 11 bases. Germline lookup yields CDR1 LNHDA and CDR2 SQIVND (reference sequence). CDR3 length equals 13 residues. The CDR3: CASSRSSGGELFF. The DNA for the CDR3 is TGTGCCAGTAGTAGAAGTTCGGGGGGGGAGCTGTTTTTT. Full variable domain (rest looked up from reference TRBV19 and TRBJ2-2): DGGITQSPKYLFRKEGQNVTLSCEQNLNHDAMYWYRQDPGQGLRLIYYSQIVNDFQKGDIAEGYSVSREKKESFPLTVTSAQKNPTAFYLCASSRSSGGELFFGEGSRLTVL.

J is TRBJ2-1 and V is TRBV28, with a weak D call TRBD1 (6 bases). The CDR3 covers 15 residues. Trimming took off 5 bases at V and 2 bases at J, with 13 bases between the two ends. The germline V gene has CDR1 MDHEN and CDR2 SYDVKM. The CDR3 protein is CASSAGAFPYNEQFF. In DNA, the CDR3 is TGTGCCAGCAGTGCAGGGGCCTTTCCCTACAATGAGCAGTTCTTC.

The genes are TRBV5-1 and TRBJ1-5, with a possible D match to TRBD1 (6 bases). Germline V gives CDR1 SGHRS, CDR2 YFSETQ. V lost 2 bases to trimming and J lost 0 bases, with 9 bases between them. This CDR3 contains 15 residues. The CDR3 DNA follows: TGCGCCAGCAGCTTTACAGGGAATAGCAATCAGCCCCAGCATTTT. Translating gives CASSFTGNSNQPQHF.

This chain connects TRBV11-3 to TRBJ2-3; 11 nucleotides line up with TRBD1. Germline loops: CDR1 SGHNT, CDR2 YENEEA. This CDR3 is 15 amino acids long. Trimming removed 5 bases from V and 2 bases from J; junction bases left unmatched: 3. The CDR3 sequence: CASSEGQGVTDTQYF. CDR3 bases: TGTGCCAGCAGCGAGGGACAGGGGGTCACAGATACGCAGTATTTT.

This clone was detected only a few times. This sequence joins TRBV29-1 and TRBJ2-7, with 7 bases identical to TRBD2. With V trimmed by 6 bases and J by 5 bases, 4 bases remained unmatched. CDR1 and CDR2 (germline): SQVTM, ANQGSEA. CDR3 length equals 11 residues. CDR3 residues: CSVATSDEQYF. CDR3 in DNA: TGCAGCGTCGCAACTAGCGACGAGCAGTACTTC.

The CDR3 DNA reads as TGTGCCAGCAGCTTGACTAGCGGGAGGTTCGACACCGGGGAGCTGTTTTTT. This gives the protein CASSLTSGRFDTGELFF. The J gene is TRBJ2-2, the V gene TRBV7-2; 13 bases agree with TRBD2. With V trimmed by 3 bases and J by 3 bases, 4 bases remained unmatched. Per germline, CDR1 SGHTA and CDR2 FQGNSA. The CDR3 runs to 17 residues.

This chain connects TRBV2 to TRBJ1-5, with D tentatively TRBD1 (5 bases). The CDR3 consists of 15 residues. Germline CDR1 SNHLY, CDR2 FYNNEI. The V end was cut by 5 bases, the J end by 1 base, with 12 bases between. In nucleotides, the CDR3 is TGTGCCAGCAGTCCCAACGACAGAAGCAATCAGCCCCAGCATTTT. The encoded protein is CASSPNDRSNQPQHF.

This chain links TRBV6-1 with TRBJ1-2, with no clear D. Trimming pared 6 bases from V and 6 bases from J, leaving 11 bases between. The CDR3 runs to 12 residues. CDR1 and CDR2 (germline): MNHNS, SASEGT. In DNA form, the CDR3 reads TGTGCCAGCAGCCTGGGCCCCGATGGCTACACCTTC. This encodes CASSLGPDGYTF.

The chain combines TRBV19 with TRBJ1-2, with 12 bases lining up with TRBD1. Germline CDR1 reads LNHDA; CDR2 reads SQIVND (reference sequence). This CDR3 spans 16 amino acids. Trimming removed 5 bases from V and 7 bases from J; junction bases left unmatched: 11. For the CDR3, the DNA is TGTGCCAGTAGTCCGGGACCCGGGACAGGGGGCTTTGGCTACACCTTC. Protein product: CASSPGPGTGGFGYTF.

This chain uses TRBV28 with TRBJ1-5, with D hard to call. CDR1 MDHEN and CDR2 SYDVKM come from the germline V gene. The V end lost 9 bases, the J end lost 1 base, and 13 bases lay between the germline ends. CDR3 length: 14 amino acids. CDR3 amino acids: CASIVGRSNQPQHF. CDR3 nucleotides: TGTGCCAGTATTGTAGGGAGGAGCAATCAGCCCCAGCATTTT.

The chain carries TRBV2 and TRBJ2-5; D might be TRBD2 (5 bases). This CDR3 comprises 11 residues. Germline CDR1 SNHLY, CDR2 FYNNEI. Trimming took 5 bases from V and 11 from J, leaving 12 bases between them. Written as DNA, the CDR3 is TGTGCCAGCAGTCAGGTGGACTGGCAGTACTTC. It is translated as CASSQVDWQYF.

CDR3 DNA sequence: TGCAGTGCTACACAGGGAGCTGAAGCTTTCTTT. It translates to CSATQGAEAFF. The V gene is TRBV20-1, the J gene TRBJ1-1; D is possibly TRBD1 (6 bases). The CDR3 is 11 residues long. Germline lookup yields CDR1 DFQATT and CDR2 SNEGSKA (reference sequence). V lost 4 bases, J lost 6 bases, and 9 bases lay in between.

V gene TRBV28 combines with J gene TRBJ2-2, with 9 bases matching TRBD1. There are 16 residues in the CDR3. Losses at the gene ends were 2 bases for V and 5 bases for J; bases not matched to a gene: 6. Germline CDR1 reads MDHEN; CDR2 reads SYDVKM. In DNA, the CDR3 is TGTGCCAGCAGTTTAATAGGGACAGGGCGTACCGGGGAGCTGTTTTTT. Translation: CASSLIGTGRTGELFF. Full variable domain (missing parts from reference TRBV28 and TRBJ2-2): DVKVTQSSRYLVKRTGEKVFLECVQDMDHENMFWYRQDPGLGLRLIYFSYDVKMKEKGDIPEGYSVSREKKERFSLILESASTNQTSMYLCASSLIGTGRTGELFFGEGSRLTVL.